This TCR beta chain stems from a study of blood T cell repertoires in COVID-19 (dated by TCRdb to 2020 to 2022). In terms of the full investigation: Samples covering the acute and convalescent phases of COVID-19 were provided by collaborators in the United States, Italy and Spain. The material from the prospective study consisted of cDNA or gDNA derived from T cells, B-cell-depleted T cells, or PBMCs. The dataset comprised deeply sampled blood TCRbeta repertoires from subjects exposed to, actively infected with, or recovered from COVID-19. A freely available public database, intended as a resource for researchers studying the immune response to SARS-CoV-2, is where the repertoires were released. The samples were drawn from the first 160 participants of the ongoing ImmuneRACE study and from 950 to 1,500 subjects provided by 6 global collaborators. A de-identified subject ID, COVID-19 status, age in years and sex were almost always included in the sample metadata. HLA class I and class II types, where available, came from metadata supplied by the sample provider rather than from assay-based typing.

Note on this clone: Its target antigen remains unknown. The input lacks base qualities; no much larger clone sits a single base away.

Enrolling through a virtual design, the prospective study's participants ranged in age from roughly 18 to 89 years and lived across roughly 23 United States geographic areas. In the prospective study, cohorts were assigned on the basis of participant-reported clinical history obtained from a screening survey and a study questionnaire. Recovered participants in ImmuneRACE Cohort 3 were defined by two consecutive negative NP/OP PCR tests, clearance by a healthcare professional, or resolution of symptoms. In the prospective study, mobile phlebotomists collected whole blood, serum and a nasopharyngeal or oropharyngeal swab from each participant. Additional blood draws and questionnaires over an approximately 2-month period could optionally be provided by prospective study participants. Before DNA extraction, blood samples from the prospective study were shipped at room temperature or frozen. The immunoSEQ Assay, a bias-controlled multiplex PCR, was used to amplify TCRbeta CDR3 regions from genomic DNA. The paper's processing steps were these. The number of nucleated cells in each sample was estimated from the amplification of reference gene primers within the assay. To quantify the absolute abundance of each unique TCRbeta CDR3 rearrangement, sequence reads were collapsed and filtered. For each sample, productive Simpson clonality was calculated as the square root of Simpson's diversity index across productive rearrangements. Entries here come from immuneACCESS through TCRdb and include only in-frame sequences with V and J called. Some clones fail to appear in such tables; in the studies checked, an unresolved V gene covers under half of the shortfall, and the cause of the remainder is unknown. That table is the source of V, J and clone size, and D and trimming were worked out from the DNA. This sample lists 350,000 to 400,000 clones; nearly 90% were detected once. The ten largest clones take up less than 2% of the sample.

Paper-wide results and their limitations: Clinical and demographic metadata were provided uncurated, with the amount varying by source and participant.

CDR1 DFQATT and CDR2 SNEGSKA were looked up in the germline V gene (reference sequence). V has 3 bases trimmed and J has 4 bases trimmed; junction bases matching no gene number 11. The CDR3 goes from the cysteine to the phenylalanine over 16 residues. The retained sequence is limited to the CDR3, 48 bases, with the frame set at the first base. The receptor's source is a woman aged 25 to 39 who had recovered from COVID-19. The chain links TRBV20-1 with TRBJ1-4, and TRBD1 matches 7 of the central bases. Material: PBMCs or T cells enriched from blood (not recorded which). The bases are TGCAGTGCTAGTGGAGGGGACAGAACATATAATGAAAAACTGTTTTTT. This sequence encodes CSASGGDRTYNEKLFF.